The 11 T cell receptor beta chains below were found in one sample sequenced in a study of blood T cell repertoires in COVID-19. Profiling relied on immunoSEQ multiplex PCR, and the TCRdb table lists in-frame clones only, not all of them. Of 150,000 to 200,000 clones in the sample, around 87% were seen once. The specimen sequenced was peripheral blood. Receptor source: a man between 18 and 35 years old with acute or convalescent COVID-19.

The chain combines TRBV10-1 with TRBJ2-5, with D uncertain. The CDR3 has 14 residues. Trimming shortened V by 2 bases and J by 2 bases, and 9 bases separated the two germline ends. Germline loops: CDR1 WNHNN, CDR2 SYGVQD (reference sequence). CDR3 amino acids: CASSERAGQETQYF. As DNA, the CDR3 is TGCGCCAGCAGTGAGCGTGCAGGACAAGAGACCCAGTACTTC.

This clone was counted a few times. The chain couples TRBV9 to TRBJ1-1; possible D gene TRBD1, 5 bases. In germline, CDR1 is SGDLS, CDR2 YYNGEE. The CDR3 is 12 residues long. Trimming removed 1 base from V and 6 bases from J, with 7 bases in between. CDR3 sequence (DNA): TGTGCCAGCAGCGTACAGGGCCCTGAAGCTTTCTTT. It translates to CASSVQGPEAFF.

The V and J genes are TRBV7-2 and TRBJ1-2; D may be TRBD1 (5 bases). Trimming left V 5 bases short and J 3 bases short, with 10 bases between. Germline lookup yields CDR1 SGHTA and CDR2 FQGNSA. The CDR3 spans 13 residues. DNA for the CDR3: TGTGCCAGCAGCCCCAGGGTCGACTATGGCTACACCTTC. Translated, it gives CASSPRVDYGYTF.

The genes are TRBV2 and TRBJ1-6, with TRBD1 identical over 7 bases. Germline V gene lookup returns CDR1 SNHLY and CDR2 FYNNEI. V shed 10 bases, J shed 6 bases, and the junction held 9 bases outside the gene matches. CDR3 size: 14 residues. As DNA, the CDR3 is TGTGCCACCGCCGGACAGGAGGCTAATTCACCCCTCCACTTT. Residues: CATAGQEANSPLHF.

The chain links TRBV10-3 to TRBJ1-3, with D tentatively TRBD1 (6 bases). There are 14 residues in the CDR3. Trimming stripped 6 bases from V and 0 bases from J, with 9 bases between. Germline loops: CDR1 ENHRY, CDR2 SYGVKD. CDR3 in amino acids: CAIRQGYSGNTIYF. In DNA, the CDR3 is TGTGCCATCAGACAGGGCTACTCTGGAAACACCATATATTTT.

In this sample, this clone turned up once. The chain has TRBV28 and TRBJ1-5, with unresolved D. The CDR3 extends over 15 amino acids. V dropped 5 bases and J dropped 6 bases, with 17 bases sitting between them. CDR1 MDHEN and CDR2 SYDVKM come from the germline V gene. CDR3 in amino acids: CASSGPLSRSQPQHF. In nucleotides, the CDR3 is TGTGCCAGCAGTGGGCCCCTCTCACGAAGTCAGCCCCAGCATTTT.

The chain combines TRBV28 with TRBJ1-1; D is unclear. V gave up 6 bases and J gave up 9 bases, with 14 bases separating them. Germline CDR1 reads MDHEN; CDR2 reads SYDVKM. The CDR3 covers 12 residues. The CDR3 nucleotides read TGTGCCAGCAGGCGGGATGTAAGACAAGCTTTCTTT. This gives the protein CASRRDVRQAFF.

J is TRBJ1-2 and V is TRBV9; the D is unclear. Trimming cost V 2 bases and J 4 bases, with 12 bases left between them. There are 14 residues in the CDR3. Germline CDR1 and CDR2: SGDLS and YYNGEE. The CDR3 coding sequence is TGTGCCAGCAGCGTTTCCGAGGGTCCCTATGGCTACACCTTC. It yields the protein CASSVSEGPYGYTF.

This clone was seen just once. The genes are TRBV12-3 or TRBV12-4 and TRBJ1-5, with a possible D match to TRBD1 (6 bases). This CDR3 comprises 13 residues. With 7 bases removed from V and 4 bases from J, the gap between germline ends came to 11 bases. The CDR3 sequence: CASTRGANQPQHF. CDR3 coding DNA: TGTGCCAGCACCCGGGGGGCGAATCAGCCCCAGCATTTT.

The chain combines TRBV5-1 with TRBJ1-4; 11 bases line up with TRBD1. The germline CDR1 and CDR2 sequences are SGHRS and YFSETQ. J was trimmed by 8 bases and V by 5 bases; bases with no gene match: 8. CDR3 length: 15 amino acids. The CDR3 here is CASRNGQGASEKLFF. The CDR3 region has the DNA TGCGCCAGCAGAAACGGACAGGGGGCATCGGAAAAACTGTTTTTT.

V gene TRBV7-9 combines with J gene TRBJ1-2, with D possibly being TRBD1 (5 bases). The CDR3 totals 15 residues. Germline CDR1 reads SEHNR; CDR2 reads FQNEAQ (reference sequence). Trimming pared 4 bases from V and 3 bases from J, leaving 15 bases between. CDR3 sequence: CASSSLGPGDYGYTF. CDR3 sequence (DNA): TGTGCCAGCAGCTCACTGGGGCCGGGGGACTATGGCTACACCTTC.